These T cell receptor beta chains were read from a single sample in a study of sequential checkpoint blockade in melanoma. The data were produced by immunoSEQ multiplex PCR, yet TCRdb's version contains in-frame clones alone and is incomplete. The sample lists 25,000 to 30,000 clones; 83% were seen once. Here the sequenced sample was CD8+ T cells sorted from blood (inferred from file names), taken from a patient given nivolumab and ipilimumab in sequence. The receptors were gathered from a human donor with melanoma. Each CDR3 is given with its conserved first and last residue. Fields, in order: J gene, V gene, D gene, clone size, CDR3 DNA, CDR3 protein. The D gene is left open where the match is weak. Some rows have no size entry. The others give once, few or many, or a class for an expanded clone.

TRBJ1-6	TRBV6-5	-	-	TGTGCCAGCAGCCCCTCTACCTATAATTCACCCCTCCACTTT	CASSPSTYNSPLHF
TRBJ2-7	TRBV27	-	-	TGTGCCAGCAGCCTGACACCCTCCTACGAGCAGTACTTC	CASSLTPSYEQYF
TRBJ2-1	TRBV13	-	few	TGTGCCAGCAGCCGACCCGTATACCGGGAGCAAAACTCCTACAATGAGCAGTTCTTC	CASSRPVYREQNSYNEQFF
TRBJ1-5	TRBV19	-	-	TGTGCCAGTAGTCTGAGGTCCGACAATCAGCCCCAGCATTTT	CASSLRSDNQPQHF
TRBJ2-5	TRBV4-2	TRBD1	-	TGTGCCACTGGGGACAGGGGAGAAGAGACCCAGTACTTC	CATGDRGEETQYF
TRBJ1-2	TRBV9	TRBD1	once	TGTGCCAGCAGCATCCGACAGGGGGCTGAGGGCTACACCTTC	CASSIRQGAEGYTF
TRBJ2-7	TRBV7-9	-	-	TGTGCCAGCAGCTTAGAGGACGGCAGGGACGAGCAGTACTTC	CASSLEDGRDEQYF
TRBJ1-2	TRBV7-9	-	-	TGTGCCAGCAGCTTAGAGGGGCTCGGCTACACCTTC	CASSLEGLGYTF
TRBJ2-7	TRBV5-4	TRBD2	-	TGTGCCAGCAGCTCGGCGGGGGGGGCCTACGAGCAGTACTTC	CASSSAGGAYEQYF
TRBJ2-1	TRBV7-6	TRBD2	-	TGTGCCAGCACCCTAGTGGCGGGAGATACCAATGAGCAGTTCTTC	CASTLVAGDTNEQFF
TRBJ2-2	TRBV29-1	-	-	TGCAGCGCCGTTGCCAGGACGAACACCGGGGAGCTGTTTTTT	CSAVARTNTGELFF
TRBJ2-1	TRBV7-8	-	-	TGTGCCAGCAGCTTAGTCCCAGGGTACAATGAGCAGTTCTTC	CASSLVPGYNEQFF
TRBJ2-1	TRBV15	-	once	TGTGCCACCAGCAGAGAACGAGGGGAGGATGAGCAGTTCTTC	CATSRERGEDEQFF
TRBJ2-7	TRBV7-2	TRBD2	-	TGTGCCAGCAGAGGGGAGGCGGGAGCCTCCTACGAGCAGTACTTC	CASRGEAGASYEQYF
TRBJ2-7	TRBV19	TRBD1	-	TGTGCCAGTAGTATGGGACAGGGGCTAGCCTACGAGCAGTACTTC	CASSMGQGLAYEQYF
TRBJ2-7	TRBV27	TRBD1	-	TGTGCCAGCGGCAGACAGGGAAGCGAGCAGTACTTC	CASGRQGSEQYF
TRBJ2-7	TRBV4-2	TRBD2	few	TGTGCCAGCAGCCGACCGACTAGCCCGTACGAGCAGTACTTC	CASSRPTSPYEQYF
TRBJ2-1	TRBV10-3	TRBD2	few	TGTGCCACTCTAGCGGGGGGGGACCATGAGCAGTTCTTC	CATLAGGDHEQFF
TRBJ2-7	TRBV6-1	TRBD1	-	TGTGCCAGCAGTGACAGGGGGCGCAGCTACGAGCAGTACTTC	CASSDRGRSYEQYF
TRBJ2-5	TRBV18	TRBD1	-	TGTGCCAGCTCAGCGGACAGGGCAGCAGAGACCCAGTACTTC	CASSADRAAETQYF
TRBJ1-1	TRBV4-3	-	-	TGCGCCAGCAGCCAAGAGATATCGACAGGATTGAACACTGAAGCTTTCTTT	CASSQEISTGLNTEAFF
TRBJ2-7	TRBV27	TRBD1	once	TGTGCCAGCAGTTCCGGGACAGGGATATACGAGCAGTACTTC	CASSSGTGIYEQYF
TRBJ1-3	TRBV5-4	-	-	TGTGCCAGCAGCACCGGACAGAGTGGAAACACCATATATTTT	CASSTGQSGNTIYF
TRBJ1-3	TRBV15	-	-	TGTGCCACCAGCAGAGACAGGGGATTTGGAAACACCATATATTTT	CATSRDRGFGNTIYF
TRBJ2-3	TRBV2	TRBD2	-	TGTGCCAGCAGGGACGGACTAGCGGGGTCCGAAAAGCACACAGATACGCAGTATTTT	CASRDGLAGSEKHTDTQYF
TRBJ1-2	TRBV13	TRBD1	-	TGTGCCAGCAGCTTCGAGGGGGCGCGGAGCTATGGCTACACCTTC	CASSFEGARSYGYTF
TRBJ2-3	TRBV4-3	TRBD2	-	TGCGCCAGCAGCCGCGGACTAGCGGGAGGGGCAGATACGCAGTATTTT	CASSRGLAGGADTQYF
TRBJ2-1	TRBV19	TRBD2	-	TGTGCCAGTAGGACCTTCAGCGGGGGAAATGAGCAGTTCTTC	CASRTFSGGNEQFF
TRBJ1-2	TRBV29-1	TRBD1	-	TGCAGCGTTGATATAGGGGGCGCGGACTATGGCTACACCTTC	CSVDIGGADYGYTF
TRBJ2-7	TRBV7-9	TRBD1	once	TGTGCCAGCAGCTCCGGGACAGGGGGACCCTACGAGCAGTACTTC	CASSSGTGGPYEQYF
TRBJ2-3	TRBV23-1	TRBD2	-	TGCGCCAGCAGTCGTGGCGGGAGGGATTCAGATACGCAGTATTTT	CASSRGGRDSDTQYF
TRBJ2-3	TRBV7-9	TRBD2	-	TGTGCCAGCAGCTCCCGGGGGGGGGAATTACACGCAGATACGCAGTATTTT	CASSSRGGELHADTQYF
TRBJ2-1	TRBV29-1	TRBD1	-	TGCAGCGTCCACCTCCGGGACAGGGGTTCCTACAATGAGCAGTTCTTC	CSVHLRDRGSYNEQFF
TRBJ1-5	TRBV6-1	-	-	TGTGCCAGCAGTGAAGCCCCCGGAGGGGGGGAGCCCCAGCATTTT	CASSEAPGGGEPQHF
TRBJ2-1	TRBV19	TRBD2	-	TGTGCCAGTAGTATAGGTGGGCGGGAGGACCTTTGGGAGCAGTTCTTC	CASSIGGREDLWEQFF
TRBJ2-7	TRBV6-5	TRBD2	-	TGTGCCAGCAGTTCCCCGGGGGTAGCGGGGGGGCCAAAGCAGTACTTC	CASSSPGVAGGPKQYF
TRBJ2-3	TRBV4-1	TRBD2	few	TGCGCCAGCAGCCAAGGGACTAGCGCAGATACGCAGTATTTT	CASSQGTSADTQYF
TRBJ2-7	TRBV11-3	TRBD1	-	TGTGCCAGCAGCGGCCGGGACAGCTCCTACGAGCAGTACTTC	CASSGRDSSYEQYF
TRBJ1-5	TRBV28	TRBD1	-	TGTGCCAGCAGTTTGTCAGGGGGCAGTCAGCCCCAGCATTTT	CASSLSGGSQPQHF
TRBJ1-1	TRBV29-1	-	once	TGCAGCGTTCGGGAGGCTTTCTTT	CSVREAFF
TRBJ1-2	TRBV14	-	-	TGTGCCAGCAGCCAACGTATTAACTATGGCTACACCTTC	CASSQRINYGYTF
TRBJ2-2	TRBV6-5	TRBD1	-	TGTGCCAGCAGCGTGACAGGGCTGAGTGGCGGGGAGCTGTTTTTT	CASSVTGLSGGELFF
TRBJ2-7	TRBV7-8	-	-	TGTGCCAGCAGCTCCGGGACTTCCTACGAGCAGTACTTC	CASSSGTSYEQYF
TRBJ1-2	TRBV7-9	TRBD1	-	TGTGCCAGCAGCCCGGACAGGGCTAGGGGCTACACCTTC	CASSPDRARGYTF
TRBJ2-5	TRBV9	-	-	TGTGCCAGCAGCGAAGCCCCCCGACAGGGAGGAGAGACCCAGTACTTC	CASSEAPRQGGETQYF
TRBJ2-1	TRBV19	TRBD2	-	TGTGCCAGTAGGGGACTAGCGGGAGTTCTTGAGCAGTTCTTC	CASRGLAGVLEQFF
TRBJ2-2	TRBV7-9	-	-	TGTGCCAGCGGCTTCTTCTCGACAGGCCGTGTCGGGGAGCTGTTTTTT	CASGFFSTGRVGELFF